The TCR beta chain described here comes from a study of blood T cells in healthy people across ages. Looking at the study overall: About one barcoded beta molecule per two T cells came from capture by template switching. General study results and limits: Calculation of diversity from one million T cells yielded estimates considered to be underestimates. There were more naive CD4+ cells and higher diversity in long-lived donors than in aged donors.

This CDR3 is built from 16 residues. CDR1 is DFQATT and CDR2 is SNEGSKA in the germline V gene (reference sequence). Losses at the gene ends were 6 bases for V and 4 bases for J; bases not matched to a gene: 16. PCR was performed a second time for roughly 7 to 12 cycles using a sample-barcoded 5' primer and a J-beta primer mix. TCRdb recomputed calls from the 5' RACE reads with MiXCR, one row per CDR3 protein. Among about 1,800,000 distinct CDR3 sequences listed, 28% were seen once. Donors each provided 9.5 to 10 milliliters of peripheral blood. With respect to this clonotype: Its antigen is not known.

The receptor comes from a woman between 25 and 40 years old in good health. Source material: blood. The V and J genes are TRBV20-1 and TRBJ2-3; 7 bases fit TRBD1. For the CDR3, the DNA is TGCAGTGCCTACTCCGGACAGGACCCGCCCCCAGATACGCAGTATTTT. Translation gives CSAYSGQDPPPDTQYF.